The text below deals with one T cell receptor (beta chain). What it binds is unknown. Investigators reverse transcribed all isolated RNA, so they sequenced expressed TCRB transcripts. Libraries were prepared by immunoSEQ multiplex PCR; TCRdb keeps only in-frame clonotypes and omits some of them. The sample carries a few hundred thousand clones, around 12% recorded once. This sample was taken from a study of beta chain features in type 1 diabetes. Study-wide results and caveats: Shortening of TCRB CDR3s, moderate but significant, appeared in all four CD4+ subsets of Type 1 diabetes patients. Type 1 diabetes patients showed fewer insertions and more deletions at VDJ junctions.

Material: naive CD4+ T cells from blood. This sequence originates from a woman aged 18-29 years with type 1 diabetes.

The CDR3 bases are TGTGCCAGTAGAACTAGCGGGGACTACAATGAGCAGTTCTTC. This sequence encodes CASRTSGDYNEQFF. The genes are TRBV19 and TRBJ2-1; 10 bases match TRBD2. The germline gives CDR1 LNHDA, CDR2 SQIVND (reference sequence). The trim removed 6 bases at V and 3 bases at J, leaving 2 bases unmatched. CDR3 length: 14 amino acids.